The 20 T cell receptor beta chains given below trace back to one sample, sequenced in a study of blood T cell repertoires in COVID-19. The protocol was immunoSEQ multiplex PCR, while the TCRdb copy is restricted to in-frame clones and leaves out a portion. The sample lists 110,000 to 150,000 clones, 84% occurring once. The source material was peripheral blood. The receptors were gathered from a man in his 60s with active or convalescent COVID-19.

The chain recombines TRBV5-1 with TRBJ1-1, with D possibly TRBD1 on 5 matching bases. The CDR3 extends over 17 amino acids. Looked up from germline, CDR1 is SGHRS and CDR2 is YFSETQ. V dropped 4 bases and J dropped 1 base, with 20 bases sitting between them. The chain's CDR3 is CASSGEPRQTRNTEAFF. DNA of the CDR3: TGCGCCAGCAGCGGCGAGCCCAGACAGACGAGGAACACTGAAGCTTTCTTT.

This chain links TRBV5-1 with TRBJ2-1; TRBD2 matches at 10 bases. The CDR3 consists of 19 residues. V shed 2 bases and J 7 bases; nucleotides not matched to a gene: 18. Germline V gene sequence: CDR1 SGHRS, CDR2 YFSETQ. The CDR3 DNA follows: TGCGCCAGCAGCTTAATAGCGGGAGGTCTACTCGCAACGGGGAATGAGCAGTTCTTC. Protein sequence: CASSLIAGGLLATGNEQFF.

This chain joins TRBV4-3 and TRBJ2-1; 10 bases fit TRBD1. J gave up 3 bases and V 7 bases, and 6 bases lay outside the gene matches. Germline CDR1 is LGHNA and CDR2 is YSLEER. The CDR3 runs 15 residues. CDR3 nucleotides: TGCGCCAGCACCGACCGGGACAGGGGCTACAATGAGCAGTTCTTC. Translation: CASTDRDRGYNEQFF.

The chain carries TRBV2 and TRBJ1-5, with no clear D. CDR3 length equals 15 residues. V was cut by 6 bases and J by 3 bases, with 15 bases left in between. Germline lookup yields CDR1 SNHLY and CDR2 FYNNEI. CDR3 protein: CASSDYRNANQPQHF. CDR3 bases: TGTGCCAGCAGCGACTACAGAAACGCCAATCAGCCCCAGCATTTT.

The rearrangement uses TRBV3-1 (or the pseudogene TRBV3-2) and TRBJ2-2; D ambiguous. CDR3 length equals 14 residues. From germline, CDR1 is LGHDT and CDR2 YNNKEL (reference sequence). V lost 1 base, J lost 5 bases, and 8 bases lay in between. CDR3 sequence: CASSQVDSTGELFF. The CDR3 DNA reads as TGTGCCAGCAGCCAAGTAGACTCAACCGGGGAGCTGTTTTTT.

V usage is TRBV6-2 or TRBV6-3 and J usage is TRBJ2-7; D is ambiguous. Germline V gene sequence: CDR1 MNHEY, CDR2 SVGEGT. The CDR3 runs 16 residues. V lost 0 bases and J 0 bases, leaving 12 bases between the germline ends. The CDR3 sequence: CASSYSRRSSSYEQYV. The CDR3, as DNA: TGTGCCAGCAGTTACTCGAGGCGCTCAAGCTCCTACGAGCAGTACGTC.

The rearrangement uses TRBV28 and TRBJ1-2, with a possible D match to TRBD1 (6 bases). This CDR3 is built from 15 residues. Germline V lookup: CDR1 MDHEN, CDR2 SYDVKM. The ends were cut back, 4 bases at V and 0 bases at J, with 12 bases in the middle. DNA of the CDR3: TGTGCCAGCAGTTCGGACAGAGTGTCTAACTATGGCTACACCTTC. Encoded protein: CASSSDRVSNYGYTF.

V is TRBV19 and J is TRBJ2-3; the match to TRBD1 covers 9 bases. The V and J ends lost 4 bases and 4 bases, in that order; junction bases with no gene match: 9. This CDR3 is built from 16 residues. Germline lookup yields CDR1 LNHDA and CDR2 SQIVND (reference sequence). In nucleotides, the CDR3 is TGTGCCAGTAGTACGACCGGGACAGGGATTGCAGATACGCAGTATTTT. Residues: CASSTTGTGIADTQYF.

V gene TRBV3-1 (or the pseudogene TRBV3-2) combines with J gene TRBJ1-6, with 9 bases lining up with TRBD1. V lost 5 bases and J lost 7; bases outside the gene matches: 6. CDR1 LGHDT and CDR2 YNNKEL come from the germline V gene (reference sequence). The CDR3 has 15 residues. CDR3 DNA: TGTGCCAGCAGCACTCGGACAGGGGTCAATTCACCCCTCCACTTT. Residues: CASSTRTGVNSPLHF.

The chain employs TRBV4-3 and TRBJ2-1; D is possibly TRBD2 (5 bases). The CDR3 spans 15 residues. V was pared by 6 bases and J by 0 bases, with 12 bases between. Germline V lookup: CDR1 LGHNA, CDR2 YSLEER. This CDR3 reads CASRRTVPSYNEQFF. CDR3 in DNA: TGCGCCAGCAGACGGACTGTACCCTCCTACAATGAGCAGTTCTTC.

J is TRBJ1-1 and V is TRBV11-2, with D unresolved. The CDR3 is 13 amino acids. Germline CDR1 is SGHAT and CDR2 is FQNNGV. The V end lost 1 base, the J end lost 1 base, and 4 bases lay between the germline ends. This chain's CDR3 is CASSLARNTEAFF. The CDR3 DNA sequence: TGTGCCAGCAGCTTAGCCAGGAACACTGAAGCTTTCTTT.

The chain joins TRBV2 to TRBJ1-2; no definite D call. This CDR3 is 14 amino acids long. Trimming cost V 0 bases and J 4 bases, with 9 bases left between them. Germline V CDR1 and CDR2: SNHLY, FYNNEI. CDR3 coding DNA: TGTGCCAGCAGTGAAGCTGCAAGCACCTATGGCTACACCTTC. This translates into CASSEAASTYGYTF.

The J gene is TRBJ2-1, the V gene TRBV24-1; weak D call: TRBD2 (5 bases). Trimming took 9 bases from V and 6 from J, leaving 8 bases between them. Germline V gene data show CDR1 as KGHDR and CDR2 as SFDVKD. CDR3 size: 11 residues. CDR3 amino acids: CATGTSNEQFF. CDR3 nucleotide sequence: TGTGCCACCGGAACTAGCAATGAGCAGTTCTTC.

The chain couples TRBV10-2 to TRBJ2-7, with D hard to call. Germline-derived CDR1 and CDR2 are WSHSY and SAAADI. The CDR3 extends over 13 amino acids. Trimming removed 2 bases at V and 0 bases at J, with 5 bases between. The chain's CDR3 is CASSETFSYEQYF. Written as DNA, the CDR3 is TGCGCCAGCAGTGAGACTTTCTCCTACGAGCAGTACTTC.

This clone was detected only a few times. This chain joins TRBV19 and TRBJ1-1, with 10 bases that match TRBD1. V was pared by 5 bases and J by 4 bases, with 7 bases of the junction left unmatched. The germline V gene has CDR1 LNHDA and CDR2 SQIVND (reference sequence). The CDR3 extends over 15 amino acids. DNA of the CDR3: TGTGCCAGTAGTTCCCGACAGGGGGCAGGCACTGAAGCTTTCTTT. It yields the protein CASSSRQGAGTEAFF.

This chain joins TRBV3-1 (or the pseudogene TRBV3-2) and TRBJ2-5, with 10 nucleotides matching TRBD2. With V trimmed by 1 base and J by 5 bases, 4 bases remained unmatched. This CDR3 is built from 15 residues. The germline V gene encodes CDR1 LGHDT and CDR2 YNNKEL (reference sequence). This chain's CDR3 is CASSQGPSGGETQYF. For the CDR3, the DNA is TGTGCCAGCAGCCAAGGCCCTAGCGGGGGTGAGACCCAGTACTTC.

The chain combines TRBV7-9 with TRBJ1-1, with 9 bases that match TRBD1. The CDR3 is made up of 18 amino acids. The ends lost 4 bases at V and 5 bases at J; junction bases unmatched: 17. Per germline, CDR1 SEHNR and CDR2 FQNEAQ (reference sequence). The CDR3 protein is CASSWPLTGGGGSTEAFF. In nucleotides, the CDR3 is TGTGCCAGCAGCTGGCCCCTTACAGGGGGCGGGGGTAGTACTGAAGCTTTCTTT.

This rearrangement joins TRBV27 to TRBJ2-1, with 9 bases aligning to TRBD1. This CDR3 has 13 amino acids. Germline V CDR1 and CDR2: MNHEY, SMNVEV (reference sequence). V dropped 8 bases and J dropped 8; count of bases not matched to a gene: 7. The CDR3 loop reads CASVTGGGDEQFF. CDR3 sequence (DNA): TGTGCCAGCGTAACAGGGGGCGGGGATGAGCAGTTCTTC.

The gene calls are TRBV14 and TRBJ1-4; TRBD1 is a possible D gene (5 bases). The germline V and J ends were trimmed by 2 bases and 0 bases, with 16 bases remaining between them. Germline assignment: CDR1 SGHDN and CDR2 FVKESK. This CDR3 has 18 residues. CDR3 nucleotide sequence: TGTGCCAGCAGCCAACCGGGGGAATGGGGGGCAACTAATGAAAAACTGTTTTTT. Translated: CASSQPGEWGATNEKLFF.

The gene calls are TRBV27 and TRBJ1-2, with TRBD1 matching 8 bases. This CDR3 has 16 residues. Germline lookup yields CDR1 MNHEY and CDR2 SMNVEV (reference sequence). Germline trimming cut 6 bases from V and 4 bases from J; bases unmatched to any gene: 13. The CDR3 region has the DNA TGTGCCAGCAGGAGACAGGGGCCCGCGTCGGTCTATGGCTACACCTTC. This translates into CASRRQGPASVYGYTF.